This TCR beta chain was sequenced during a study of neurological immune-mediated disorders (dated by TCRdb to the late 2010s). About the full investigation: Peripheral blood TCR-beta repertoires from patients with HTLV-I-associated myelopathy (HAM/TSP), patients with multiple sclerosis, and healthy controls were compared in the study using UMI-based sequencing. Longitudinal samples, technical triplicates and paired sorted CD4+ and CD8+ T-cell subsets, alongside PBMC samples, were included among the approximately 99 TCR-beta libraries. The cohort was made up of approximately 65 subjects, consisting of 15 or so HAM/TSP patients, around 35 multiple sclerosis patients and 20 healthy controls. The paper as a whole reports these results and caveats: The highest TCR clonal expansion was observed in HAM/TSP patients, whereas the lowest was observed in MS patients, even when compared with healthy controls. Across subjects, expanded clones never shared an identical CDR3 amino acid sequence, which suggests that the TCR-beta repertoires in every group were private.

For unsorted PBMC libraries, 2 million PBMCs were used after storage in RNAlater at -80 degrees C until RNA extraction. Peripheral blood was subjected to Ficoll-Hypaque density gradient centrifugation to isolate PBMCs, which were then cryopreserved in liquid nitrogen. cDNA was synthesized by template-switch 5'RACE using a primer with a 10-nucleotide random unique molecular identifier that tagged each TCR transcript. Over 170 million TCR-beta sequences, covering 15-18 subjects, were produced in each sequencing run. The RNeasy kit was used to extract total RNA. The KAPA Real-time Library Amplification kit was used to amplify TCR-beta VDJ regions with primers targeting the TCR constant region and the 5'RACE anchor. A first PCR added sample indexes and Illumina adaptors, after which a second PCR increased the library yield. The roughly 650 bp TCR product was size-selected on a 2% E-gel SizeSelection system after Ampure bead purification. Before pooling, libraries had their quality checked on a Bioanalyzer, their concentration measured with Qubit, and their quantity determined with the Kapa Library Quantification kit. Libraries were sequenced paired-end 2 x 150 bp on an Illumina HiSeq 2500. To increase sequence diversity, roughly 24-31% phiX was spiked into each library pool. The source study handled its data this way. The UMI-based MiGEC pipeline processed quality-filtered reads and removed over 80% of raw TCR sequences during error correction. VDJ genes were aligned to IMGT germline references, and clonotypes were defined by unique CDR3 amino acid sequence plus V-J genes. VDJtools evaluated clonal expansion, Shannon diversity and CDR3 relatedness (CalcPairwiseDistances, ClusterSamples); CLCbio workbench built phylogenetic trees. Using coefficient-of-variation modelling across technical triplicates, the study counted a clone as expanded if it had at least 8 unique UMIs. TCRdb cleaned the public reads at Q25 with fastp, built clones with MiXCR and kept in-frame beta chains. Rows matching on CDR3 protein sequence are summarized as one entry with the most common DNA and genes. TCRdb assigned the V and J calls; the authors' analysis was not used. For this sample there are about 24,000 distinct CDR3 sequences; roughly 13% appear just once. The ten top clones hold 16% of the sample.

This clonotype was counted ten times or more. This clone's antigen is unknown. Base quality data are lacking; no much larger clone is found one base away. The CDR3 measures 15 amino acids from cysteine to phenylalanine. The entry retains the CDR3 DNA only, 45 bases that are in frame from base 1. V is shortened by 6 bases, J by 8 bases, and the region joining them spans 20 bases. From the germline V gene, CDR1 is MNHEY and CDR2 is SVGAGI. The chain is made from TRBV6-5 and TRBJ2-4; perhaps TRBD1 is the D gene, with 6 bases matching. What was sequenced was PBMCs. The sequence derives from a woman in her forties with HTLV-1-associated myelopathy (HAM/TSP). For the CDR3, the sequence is CASSQGAGTPHIQYF. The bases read TGTGCCAGCAGCCAAGGAGCCGGGACACCGCACATTCAGTACTTC.